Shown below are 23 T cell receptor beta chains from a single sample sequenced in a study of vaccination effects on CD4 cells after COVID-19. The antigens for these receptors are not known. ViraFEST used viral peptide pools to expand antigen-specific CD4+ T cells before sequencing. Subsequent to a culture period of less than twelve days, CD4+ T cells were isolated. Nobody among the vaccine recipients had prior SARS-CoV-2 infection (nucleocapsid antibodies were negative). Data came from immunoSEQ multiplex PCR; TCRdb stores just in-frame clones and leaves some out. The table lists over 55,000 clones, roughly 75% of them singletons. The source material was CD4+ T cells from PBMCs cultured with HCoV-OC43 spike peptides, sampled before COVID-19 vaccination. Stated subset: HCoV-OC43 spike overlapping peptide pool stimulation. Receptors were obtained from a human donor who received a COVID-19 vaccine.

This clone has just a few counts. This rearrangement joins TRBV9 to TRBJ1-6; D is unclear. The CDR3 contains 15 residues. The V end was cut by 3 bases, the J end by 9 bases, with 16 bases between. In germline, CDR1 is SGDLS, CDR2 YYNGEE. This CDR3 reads CASSADLLQASPLHF. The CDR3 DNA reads TGTGCCAGCAGCGCGGACTTGCTTCAGGCTTCACCCCTCCACTTT.

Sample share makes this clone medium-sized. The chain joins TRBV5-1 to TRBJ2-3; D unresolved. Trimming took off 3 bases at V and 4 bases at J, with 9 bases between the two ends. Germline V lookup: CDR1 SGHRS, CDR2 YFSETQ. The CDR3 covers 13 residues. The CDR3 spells CASSSLSPDTQYF. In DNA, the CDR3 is TGCGCCAGCAGCTCGTTGAGTCCAGATACGCAGTATTTT.

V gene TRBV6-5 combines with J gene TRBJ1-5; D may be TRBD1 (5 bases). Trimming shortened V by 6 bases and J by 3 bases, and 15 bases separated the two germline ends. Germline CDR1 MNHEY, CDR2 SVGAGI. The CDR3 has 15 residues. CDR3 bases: TGTGCCAGCAGGCGACAGATCACCCCCAATCAGCCCCAGCATTTT. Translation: CASRRQITPNQPQHF.

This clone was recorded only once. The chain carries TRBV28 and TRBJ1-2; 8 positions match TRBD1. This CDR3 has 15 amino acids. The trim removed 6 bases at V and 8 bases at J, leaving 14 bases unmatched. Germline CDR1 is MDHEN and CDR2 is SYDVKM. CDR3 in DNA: TGTGCCAGCAGATTCTCGGACAGGGTGATAGGGGGCTACACCTTC. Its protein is CASRFSDRVIGGYTF.

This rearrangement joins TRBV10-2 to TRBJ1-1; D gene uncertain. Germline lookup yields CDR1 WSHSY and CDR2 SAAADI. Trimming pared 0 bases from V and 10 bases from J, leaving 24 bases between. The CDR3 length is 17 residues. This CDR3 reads CASSESRPRGGEVGAFF. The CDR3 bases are TGCGCCAGCAGTGAGTCTCGCCCTCGAGGTGGGGAAGTAGGAGCTTTCTTT.

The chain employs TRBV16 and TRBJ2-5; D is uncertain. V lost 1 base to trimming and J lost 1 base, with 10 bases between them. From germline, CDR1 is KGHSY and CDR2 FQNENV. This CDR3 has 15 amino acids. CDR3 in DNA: TGTGCCAGCAGCCAATTGGGTGCCCCCCAAGAGACCCAGTACTTC. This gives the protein CASSQLGAPQETQYF.

The chain's CDR3 is CASSLGGAQETQYF. The CDR3 nucleotides read TGTGCCAGTAGTTTGGGGGGGGCCCAAGAGACCCAGTACTTC. This chain links TRBV19 with TRBJ2-5; a weak D match, TRBD2 (7 bases). Deletions cut 5 bases from V and 1 base from J, with 11 bases between. Germline V gene data show CDR1 as LNHDA and CDR2 as SQIVND (reference sequence). CDR3 length: 14 amino acids.

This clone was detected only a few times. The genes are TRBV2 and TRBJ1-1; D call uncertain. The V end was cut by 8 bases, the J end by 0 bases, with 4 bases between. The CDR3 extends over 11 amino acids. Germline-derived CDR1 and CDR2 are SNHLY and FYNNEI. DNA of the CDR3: TGTGCCAGCGGCGTGAACACTGAAGCTTTCTTT. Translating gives CASGVNTEAFF.

In nucleotides, the CDR3 is TGTGCCAGCAGCCTACCCCGGGGGAACTCCTGGGGTGAGCAGTTCTTC. Its protein product is CASSLPRGNSWGEQFF. The chain recombines TRBV28 with TRBJ2-1, with a tentative D call TRBD2 (6 bases). The CDR3 has 16 residues. CDR1 MDHEN and CDR2 SYDVKM come from the germline V gene. V shed 6 bases and J shed 9 bases, with 24 bases lying between them. Combining the CDR3 with reference TRBV28 and TRBJ2-1 gives the whole variable domain DVKVTQSSRYLVKRTGEKVFLECVQDMDHENMFWYRQDPGLGLRLIYFSYDVKMKEKGDIPEGYSVSREKKERFSLILESASTNQTSMYLCASSLPRGNSWGEQFFGPGTRLTVL.

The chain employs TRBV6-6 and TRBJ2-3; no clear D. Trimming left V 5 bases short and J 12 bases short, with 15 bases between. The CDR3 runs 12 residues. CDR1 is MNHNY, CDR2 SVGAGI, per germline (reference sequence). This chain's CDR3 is CASSTPEDRQYF. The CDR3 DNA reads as TGTGCCAGCAGTACCCCCGAAGATAGACAGTATTTT.

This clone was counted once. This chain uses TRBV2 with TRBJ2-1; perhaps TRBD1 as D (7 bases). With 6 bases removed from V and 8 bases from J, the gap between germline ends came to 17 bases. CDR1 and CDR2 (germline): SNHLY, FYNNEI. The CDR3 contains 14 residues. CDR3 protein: CASSRNQGGDEQFF. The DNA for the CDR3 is TGTGCCAGCAGCCGAAATCAGGGGGGCGATGAGCAGTTCTTC.

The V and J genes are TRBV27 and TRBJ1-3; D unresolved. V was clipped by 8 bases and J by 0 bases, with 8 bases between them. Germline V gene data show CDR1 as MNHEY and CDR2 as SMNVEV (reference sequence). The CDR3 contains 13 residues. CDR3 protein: CASRFSSGNTIYF. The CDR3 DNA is TGTGCCAGCCGCTTCAGCTCTGGAAACACCATATATTTT.

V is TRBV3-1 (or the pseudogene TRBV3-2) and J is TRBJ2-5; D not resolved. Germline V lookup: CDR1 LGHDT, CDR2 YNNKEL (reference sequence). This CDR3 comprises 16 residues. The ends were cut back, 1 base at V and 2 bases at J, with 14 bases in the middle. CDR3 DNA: TGTGCCAGCAGCCAAGGATCTATCGCGCTGCAAGAGACCCAGTACTTC. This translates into CASSQGSIALQETQYF.

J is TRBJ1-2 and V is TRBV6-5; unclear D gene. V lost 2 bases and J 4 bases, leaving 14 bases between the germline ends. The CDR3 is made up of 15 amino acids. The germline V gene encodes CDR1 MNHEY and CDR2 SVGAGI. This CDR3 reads CASSYIGREGYGYTF. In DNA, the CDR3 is TGTGCCAGCAGTTACATCGGGCGTGAAGGCTATGGCTACACCTTC.

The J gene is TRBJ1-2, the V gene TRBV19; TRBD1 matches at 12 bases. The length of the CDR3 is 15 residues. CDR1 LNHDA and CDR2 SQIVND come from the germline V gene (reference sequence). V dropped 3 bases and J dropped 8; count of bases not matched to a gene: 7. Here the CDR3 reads CASSMPGQGAKGYTF. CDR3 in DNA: TGTGCCAGTAGTATGCCGGGACAGGGGGCGAAAGGCTACACCTTC.

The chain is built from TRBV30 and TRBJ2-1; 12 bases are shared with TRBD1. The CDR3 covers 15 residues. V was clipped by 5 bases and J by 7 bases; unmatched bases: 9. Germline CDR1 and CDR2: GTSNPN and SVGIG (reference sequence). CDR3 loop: CAWETGTGGWNEQFF. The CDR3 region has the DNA TGTGCCTGGGAAACCGGGACAGGGGGCTGGAATGAGCAGTTCTTC.

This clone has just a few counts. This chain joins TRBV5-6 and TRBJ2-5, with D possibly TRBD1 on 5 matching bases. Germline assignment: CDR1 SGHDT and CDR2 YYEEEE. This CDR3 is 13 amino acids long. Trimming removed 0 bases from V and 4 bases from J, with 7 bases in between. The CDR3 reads CASSLGGRETQYF. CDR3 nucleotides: TGTGCCAGCAGCTTGGGGGGCAGAGAGACCCAGTACTTC.

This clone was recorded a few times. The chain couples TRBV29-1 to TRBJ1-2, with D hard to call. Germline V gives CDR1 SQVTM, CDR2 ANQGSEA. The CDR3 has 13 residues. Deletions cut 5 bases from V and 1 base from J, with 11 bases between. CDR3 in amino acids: CSVIPRFNYGYTF. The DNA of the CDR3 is TGCAGCGTTATCCCTCGCTTTAACTATGGCTACACCTTC.

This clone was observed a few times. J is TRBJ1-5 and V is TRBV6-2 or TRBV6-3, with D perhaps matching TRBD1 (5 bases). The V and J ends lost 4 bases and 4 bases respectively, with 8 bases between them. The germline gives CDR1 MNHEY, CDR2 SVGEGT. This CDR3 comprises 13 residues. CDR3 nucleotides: TGTGCCAGCAGTTGGGACCTTAATCAGCCCCAGCATTTT. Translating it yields CASSWDLNQPQHF.

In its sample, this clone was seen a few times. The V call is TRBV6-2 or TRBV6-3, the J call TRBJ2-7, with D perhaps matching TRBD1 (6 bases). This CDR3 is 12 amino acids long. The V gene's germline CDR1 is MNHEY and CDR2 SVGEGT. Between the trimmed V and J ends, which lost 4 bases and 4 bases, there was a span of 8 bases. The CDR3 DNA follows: TGTGCCAGCAGTTCGGACAGATACGAGCAGTACGTC. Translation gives CASSSDRYEQYV.

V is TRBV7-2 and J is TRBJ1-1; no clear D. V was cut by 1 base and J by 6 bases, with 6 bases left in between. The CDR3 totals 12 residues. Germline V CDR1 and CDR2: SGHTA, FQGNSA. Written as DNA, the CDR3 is TGTGCCAGCAGCTTAGGTGTGGCTGAAGCTTTCTTT. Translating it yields CASSLGVAEAFF.

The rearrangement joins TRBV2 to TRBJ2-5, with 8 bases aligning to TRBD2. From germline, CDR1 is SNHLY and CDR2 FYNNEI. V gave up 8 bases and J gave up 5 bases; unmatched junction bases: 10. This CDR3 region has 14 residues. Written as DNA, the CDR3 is TGTGCCAGCCGTTCCCGGGCGGGGGGTGAGACCCAGTACTTC. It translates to CASRSRAGGETQYF.

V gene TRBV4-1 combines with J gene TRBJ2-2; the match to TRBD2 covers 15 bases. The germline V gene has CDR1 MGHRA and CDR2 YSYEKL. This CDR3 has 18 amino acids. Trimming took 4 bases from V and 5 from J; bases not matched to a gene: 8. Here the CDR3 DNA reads TGCGCCAGCAGCCCGAGGACTAGCGGGGGGGCGGGGACCGGGGAGCTGTTTTTT. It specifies CASSPRTSGGAGTGELFF.